These T cell receptor beta chains were read from a single sample in a study of cytomegalovirus exposure and HLA in healthy donors. TCRdb keeps only in-frame clones here, not all; method: immunoSEQ multiplex PCR. The sample consists of about 150,000 clones, roughly 80% of them appearing once. Sequences were obtained from PBMCs. The receptors were sampled from a man aged 25-40 years in good health and CMV-seropositive. The CDR3 runs from the conserved cysteine through the conserved F or W. D genes are given only for firm matches. The size field is filled for only some rows; it gives once, few, many or a size class.

J	length	size	V	D	CDR3	DNA
TRBJ1-2	15	-	TRBV4-2	-	CASSLDRTVDYGYTF	TGTGCCAGCAGCCTCGATCGGACTGTTGACTATGGCTACACCTTC
TRBJ2-7	15	-	TRBV6-6	-	CASSYSARGSYEQYF	TGTGCCAGCAGTTACTCTGCCAGGGGTTCCTACGAGCAGTACTTC
TRBJ1-5	16	-	TRBV5-6	-	CASSPSRGASNQPQHF	TGTGCCAGCAGCCCCTCACGGGGGGCGAGCAATCAGCCCCAGCATTTT
TRBJ2-1	14	-	TRBV28	-	CASSPTPARDEQFF	TGTGCCAGCAGCCCCACGCCGGCCCGGGATGAGCAGTTCTTC
TRBJ1-5	15	-	TRBV6-1	-	CASSEAEGLGQPQHF	TGTGCCAGCAGTGAAGCGGAGGGGCTGGGTCAGCCCCAGCATTTT
TRBJ2-3	15	-	TRBV2	-	CASSLQGRPTDTQYF	TGTGCCAGCAGTTTACAGGGTAGACCCACAGATACGCAGTATTTT
TRBJ2-2	15	-	TRBV4-3	-	CASSPYREGTGELFF	TGCGCCAGCAGCCCGTACAGGGAGGGCACCGGGGAGCTGTTTTTT
TRBJ1-4	14	-	TRBV9	-	CASSAGPGGEKLFF	TGTGCCAGCAGCGCCGGCCCCGGGGGTGAAAAACTGTTTTTT
TRBJ2-3	18	few	TRBV7-2	TRBD2	CASSFVRTAGGSTDTQYF	TGTGCCAGCAGCTTTGTAAGGACGGCGGGAGGGTCCACAGATACGCAGTATTTT
TRBJ2-3	16	-	TRBV7-3	-	CASSLQGTRSTDTQYF	TGTGCCAGCAGCCTACAGGGGACTAGAAGCACAGATACGCAGTATTTT
TRBJ2-3	15	few	TRBV9	TRBD2	CASSATSGGQDTQYF	TGTGCCAGCAGCGCAACTAGCGGGGGGCAGGATACGCAGTATTTT
TRBJ1-6	13	-	TRBV6-4	-	CASSGTISSPLHF	TGTGCCAGCAGTGGGACAATTTCCTCACCCCTCCACTTT
TRBJ1-1	15	-	TRBV27	TRBD1	CASSVNRGRRGEAFF	TGTGCCAGCAGTGTAAACAGGGGAAGGCGGGGTGAAGCTTTCTTT
TRBJ1-1	12	-	TRBV28	TRBD1	CAGGTGGTEAFF	TGTGCCGGGGGGACAGGGGGCACTGAAGCTTTCTTT
TRBJ2-3	14	-	TRBV7-9	-	CASSSPQGRDTQYF	TGTGCCAGCAGCTCCCCCCAAGGGAGGGATACGCAGTATTTT
TRBJ2-7	14	-	TRBV10-2	TRBD2	CASSGGGGAYEQYF	TGCGCCAGCAGTGGGGGGGGTGGAGCCTACGAGCAGTACTTC
TRBJ2-1	17	-	TRBV19	-	CASSIIAGAPGGNEQFF	TGTGCCAGTAGTATAATAGCCGGGGCCCCCGGAGGGAATGAGCAGTTCTTC
TRBJ1-5	14	-	TRBV30	-	CAWSRAGSNQPQHF	TGTGCCTGGAGTAGGGCGGGTAGCAATCAGCCCCAGCATTTT
TRBJ2-5	13	-	TRBV2	-	CASSEQGRETQYF	TGTGCCAGCAGTGAGCAGGGCCGAGAGACCCAGTACTTC
TRBJ2-1	15	few	TRBV2	TRBD2	CASRVTSVGYNEQFF	TGTGCCAGCAGGGTGACTAGCGTCGGCTACAATGAGCAGTTCTTC
TRBJ2-1	17	-	TRBV5-1	-	CASSLVGRLSSYNEQFF	TGCGCCAGCAGCTTGGTGGGGCGCCTTAGCTCCTACAATGAGCAGTTCTTC
TRBJ1-2	15	-	TRBV4-3	-	CASSQVQDSNYGYTF	TGCGCCAGCAGCCAAGTGCAGGACTCTAACTATGGCTACACCTTC
TRBJ1-1	15	few	TRBV6-5	-	CASSSLGVLNTEAFF	TGTGCCAGCAGTTCCTTAGGGGTCTTGAACACTGAAGCTTTCTTT
TRBJ1-3	16	-	TRBV5-4	-	CASSDTDRSSGNTIYF	TGTGCCAGCAGCGACACCGACAGGAGCTCTGGAAACACCATATATTTT
TRBJ2-7	14	-	TRBV5-1	-	CASSLVSGSYEQYF	TGCGCCAGCAGCTTGGTAAGCGGATCCTACGAGCAGTACTTC
TRBJ2-7	16	-	TRBV7-8	-	CASSSSDSLSSYEQYF	TGTGCCAGCAGCTCCTCGGACTCCCTGAGCTCCTACGAGCAGTACTTC
TRBJ2-3	16	-	TRBV6-6	TRBD2	CASSYWLAGITDTQYF	TGTGCCAGCAGTTACTGGTTAGCGGGGATCACAGATACGCAGTATTTT
TRBJ1-2	16	-	TRBV9	-	CASSVAPSDSDYGYTF	TGTGCCAGCAGCGTAGCCCCGAGCGACTCCGACTATGGCTACACCTTC
TRBJ1-5	14	few	TRBV14	TRBD1	CASSQGGGTQPQHF	TGTGCCAGCAGCCAAGGAGGGGGCACTCAGCCCCAGCATTTT
TRBJ1-1	16	-	TRBV6-7	TRBD1	CASSYPSTGGRTEAFF	TGTGCCAGCAGTTACCCATCAACAGGGGGAAGGACTGAAGCTTTCTTT
TRBJ1-2	15	-	TRBV5-8	-	CASSLAIGSIYGYTF	TGTGCCAGCAGCTTGGCGATTGGCAGTATCTATGGCTACACCTTC
TRBJ1-1	15	few	TRBV7-8	-	CASSLAGPENTEAFF	TGTGCCAGCAGCTTAGCGGGGCCAGAGAACACTGAAGCTTTCTTT
TRBJ2-7	15	-	TRBV6-4	TRBD1	CASSFRTGANYEQYF	TGTGCCAGCAGTTTTCGGACAGGGGCGAACTACGAGCAGTACTTC
TRBJ2-1	10	-	TRBV29-1	TRBD1	CSGNDRDLIF	TGCAGCGGCAATGACAGGGATCTGATCTTC
TRBJ2-1	15	-	TRBV27	TRBD2	CASSPVRLAGNEQFF	TGTGCCAGCAGTCCCGTGCGACTAGCGGGCAATGAGCAGTTCTTC
TRBJ2-5	15	once	TRBV14	-	CASSQDWRDQETQYF	TGTGCCAGCAGCCAAGATTGGCGGGACCAAGAGACCCAGTACTTC
TRBJ1-1	12	-	TRBV2	-	CASSEWATEAFF	TGTGCCAGCAGTGAGTGGGCGACTGAAGCTTTCTTT
TRBJ1-2	15	-	TRBV27	TRBD1	CASSLGQGLGWGYTF	TGTGCCAGCAGTTTGGGACAGGGCTTAGGGTGGGGCTACACCTTC
TRBJ1-5	16	-	TRBV28	TRBD1	CASSLLSRGSHQPQHF	TGTGCCAGCAGTTTATTGTCCAGGGGGAGTCATCAGCCCCAGCATTTT
TRBJ1-2	15	-	TRBV5-8	TRBD1	CASSFRDREDYGYTF	TGTGCCAGCAGCTTCCGGGACAGGGAAGACTATGGCTACACCTTC